This T cell receptor (beta chain) was identified during a study of blood T cell repertoires in COVID-19. Turning to the study itself: The analysed material was cDNA or gDNA that came from T cells, B-cell-depleted T cells, or PBMCs.

Assay used: immunoSEQ multiplex PCR; TCRdb lists only in-frame clones, some missing. The table includes over 200,000 clones, 70% to 90% detected once. The CDR3 runs 16 residues. With 2 bases clipped from V and 1 base from J, the junction kept 1 base outside the gene matches. CDR1 and CDR2 (germline): KGHDR, SFDVKD. The sample comprised peripheral blood. The chain uses TRBV24-1 and TRBJ2-1, with TRBD1 matching 10 bases. The receptor was isolated from a woman younger than 30 who had recovered from COVID-19. The CDR3 DNA reads as TGTGCCACCAGTGATTCGGGACAGGGGTCCTACAATGAGCAGTTCTTC. Protein sequence: CATSDSGQGSYNEQFF.